These T cell receptor beta chains were read from a single sample in a study of Ad26.COV2.S vaccination and SARS-CoV-2 variants. The repertoire was sequenced with immunoSEQ multiplex PCR; TCRdb's copy has only in-frame clones and lacks some. The sample contains about 440,000 clones, less than 95% of which appear only once. Sequencing was performed on peripheral blood, taken in a trial of Ad26.COV2.S vaccine versus placebo. The receptor set was obtained from a person aged 18-65 years who received the Ad26.COV2.S COVID-19 vaccine or a placebo. Both conserved end residues are part of each CDR3. D genes are given only for firm matches. Expanded clones get a size class; other rows say once, few or many, or leave the size out.

CDR3aa: CASSLGDRGSTEAFF
CDR3nt: TGTGCCAGCAGCTTAGGGGACAGGGGGAGCACTGAAGCTTTCTTT
abundance: NA
j_gene: TRBJ1-1
v_gene: TRBV7-2
d_gene: TRBD1

CDR3aa: CASSEHRSNEKLFF
CDR3nt: TGTGCCAGCAGTGAACATCGTAGTAATGAAAAACTGTTTTTT
abundance: NA
j_gene: TRBJ1-4
v_gene: TRBV2
d_gene: NA

CDR3aa: CASSSPRTGDYEQYF
CDR3nt: TGTGCCAGCAGTTCCCCAAGGACAGGGGACTACGAGCAGTACTTC
abundance: NA
j_gene: TRBJ2-7
v_gene: TRBV28
d_gene: TRBD1

CDR3aa: CASSRQGAWVPDNEQFF
CDR3nt: TGTGCCAGCAGCCGCCAGGGGGCGTGGGTGCCCGACAATGAGCAGTTCTTC
abundance: NA
j_gene: TRBJ2-1
v_gene: TRBV7-2
d_gene: TRBD1

CDR3aa: CASSPSSYEQYF
CDR3nt: TGTGCCAGCAGCCCCAGCTCCTACGAGCAGTACTTC
abundance: few
j_gene: TRBJ2-7
v_gene: TRBV7-2
d_gene: NA

CDR3aa: CASSLLQETYEQYF
CDR3nt: TGTGCCAGCAGCTTATTGCAGGAAACCTACGAGCAGTACTTC
abundance: NA
j_gene: TRBJ2-7
v_gene: TRBV7-9
d_gene: NA

CDR3aa: CATCYGLTSGTDTQYF
CDR3nt: TGCGCCACCTGCTACGGGTTGACTAGCGGCACAGATACGCAGTATTTT
abundance: NA
j_gene: TRBJ2-3
v_gene: TRBV5-1
d_gene: TRBD2

CDR3aa: CASSPSGNSYEQYF
CDR3nt: TGTGCCAGCAGCCCTAGCGGCAATAGCTACGAGCAGTACTTC
abundance: once
j_gene: TRBJ2-7
v_gene: TRBV5-6
d_gene: TRBD2

CDR3aa: CASSLIRNEQFF
CDR3nt: TGTGCCAGCAGTTTAATCAGGAATGAGCAGTTCTTC
abundance: NA
j_gene: TRBJ2-1
v_gene: TRBV28
d_gene: NA

CDR3aa: CASSPRTGTSGRPNTGELFF
CDR3nt: TGTGCCAGCAGCCCCCGAACCGGGACTAGCGGGAGGCCGAACACCGGGGAGCTGTTTTTT
abundance: NA
j_gene: TRBJ2-2
v_gene: TRBV7-3
d_gene: TRBD2